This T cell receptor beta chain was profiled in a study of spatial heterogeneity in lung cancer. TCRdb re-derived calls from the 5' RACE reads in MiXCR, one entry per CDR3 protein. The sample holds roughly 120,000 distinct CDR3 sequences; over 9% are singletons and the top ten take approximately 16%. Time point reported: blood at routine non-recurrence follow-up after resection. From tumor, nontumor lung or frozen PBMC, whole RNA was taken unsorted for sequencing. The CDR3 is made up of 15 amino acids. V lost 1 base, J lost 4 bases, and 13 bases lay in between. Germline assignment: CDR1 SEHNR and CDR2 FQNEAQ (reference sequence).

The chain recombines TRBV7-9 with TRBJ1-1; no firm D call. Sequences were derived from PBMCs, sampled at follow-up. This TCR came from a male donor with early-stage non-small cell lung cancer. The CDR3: CASSLGYTLSTEAFF. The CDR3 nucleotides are TGTGCCAGCAGCTTAGGTTACACCTTGAGCACTGAAGCTTTCTTT.